This T cell receptor beta chain was retrieved from a study of CD8+CD57+ T cells in acquired aplastic anemia. Across the whole study: An average of roughly 3.2 ug of DNA was obtained from sorted CD4+ and CD8+ cells. Study-level results: Patients and controls turned out to have 25 to 30 CD8+ CDR3 sequences in common.

For sequencing, patients were chosen who had shown expansion of CD8+CD57+ cells by flow cytometry. No therapy had been given to the patients at the time of blood sampling. V lost 6 bases, J lost 7 bases, and 36 bases lay in between. Germline V gene lookup returns CDR1 SGHTA and CDR2 FQGNSA. This CDR3 contains 20 residues. According to the study, genomic DNA was the template for TCR beta VDJ and CDR3 profiling. TCRdb independently ran MiXCR on the reads; one entry per CDR3 protein. The sample carries hundreds of thousands of distinct CDR3 sequences, around 46% recorded once. Note on this clonotype: Antigen specificity is unknown.

The chain carries TRBV7-2 and TRBJ1-2, with a weak D call TRBD1 (6 bases). The TCR was taken from a human donor with aplastic anemia. Sequencing was performed on sorted CD4+, CD8+, or CD8+CD57+ T cells (not recorded which) from PBMCs. CDR3 DNA: TGTGCCAGCAGTCTACGGGGGCCTAGCGGGGGTGCTGGCACAGGGATTGGCTACACCTTC. This gives the protein CASSLRGPSGGAGTGIGYTF.